Shown below are 21 T cell receptor beta chains from a single sample sequenced in a study of cytomegalovirus exposure and HLA in healthy donors. Primers: 60 Vbeta forward and 13 Jbeta reverse. Clones were sequenced by immunoSEQ multiplex PCR, and TCRdb holds only the in-frame ones, with some missing. In the table there are some 200,000 clones, approximately 80% of which are singletons. The sample comprised PBMCs. The receptor set was obtained from a girl under 18 in good health and CMV-seronegative.

This chain links TRBV18 with TRBJ1-1, with D possibly being TRBD1 (6 bases). The germline CDR1 and CDR2 sequences are KGHSH and LQKENI. V lost 6 bases to trimming and J lost 1 base, with 9 bases between them. The CDR3 runs to 13 residues. CDR3 loop: CASSSQGNTEAFF. CDR3 nucleotide sequence: TGTGCCAGCTCGTCACAGGGGAACACTGAAGCTTTCTTT.

The rearrangement uses TRBV7-6 and TRBJ2-1; 7 bases line up with TRBD1. Losses at the gene ends were 4 bases for V and 3 bases for J; bases not matched to a gene: 9. Germline loops: CDR1 SGHVS, CDR2 FNYEAQ. The length of the CDR3 is 16 residues. The CDR3 coding sequence is TGTGCCAGCAGCTATACGGGACAGAGAGACTACAATGAGCAGTTCTTC. Its protein product is CASSYTGQRDYNEQFF.

CDR3 coding DNA: TGTGCCAGCAGCTTAGTTAGTGGAGGGACAGATACGCAGTATTTT. Protein: CASSLVSGGTDTQYF. The V call is TRBV7-3, the J call TRBJ2-3, with D possibly TRBD2 on 6 matching bases. Trimming cost V 2 bases and J 3 bases, with 12 bases left between them. CDR3 size: 15 residues. Germline V gene lookup returns CDR1 SGHTA and CDR2 FQGTGA.

This rearrangement joins TRBV5-1 to TRBJ2-1; 7 nucleotides agree with TRBD1. The CDR3 spans 18 residues. J gave up 0 bases and V 2 bases, and 11 bases lay outside the gene matches. Germline assignment: CDR1 SGHRS and CDR2 YFSETQ. The CDR3 nucleotides read TGCGCCAGCAGCTTACCCTGGACAGGACGAAGCTCCTACAATGAGCAGTTCTTC. Translation gives CASSLPWTGRSSYNEQFF.

The chain combines TRBV5-6 with TRBJ2-4, with a tentative D call TRBD2 (5 bases). V was trimmed by 4 bases and J by 1 base, leaving 18 bases between them. Germline V gene data show CDR1 as SGHDT and CDR2 as YYEEEE. The CDR3 sequence is 17 residues long. The CDR3 DNA is TGTGCCAGCAGCCGCCTGGGTCGGCGGGCCGCCAAAAACATTCAGTACTTC. Translated, it gives CASSRLGRRAAKNIQYF. Combining the CDR3 with reference TRBV5-6 and TRBJ2-4 gives the whole variable domain DAGVTQSPTHLIKTRGQQVTLRCSPKSGHDTVSWYQQALGQGPQFIFQYYEEEERQRGNFPDRFSGHQFPNYSSELNVNALLLGDSALYLCASSRLGRRAAKNIQYFGAGTRLSVL.

The chain combines TRBV7-2 with TRBJ2-6; 8 bases are a match to TRBD1. The CDR3 runs to 19 residues. CDR1 is SGHTA and CDR2 is FQGNSA in the germline V gene. Germline trimming cut 7 bases from V and 0 bases from J; bases unmatched to any gene: 14. The CDR3 loop reads CASNRGAGQGSSGANVLTF. CDR3 coding DNA: TGTGCCAGCAACAGGGGGGCCGGACAGGGAAGCTCTGGGGCCAACGTCCTGACTTTC.

CDR3 sequence (DNA): TGTGCCACCCAAGGACAGTCCTACTACAATGAGCAGTTCTTC. Translating gives CATQGQSYYNEQFF. V gene TRBV19 combines with J gene TRBJ2-1; tentatively, D is TRBD1 (6 bases). Trimming took 10 bases from V and 3 from J, leaving 16 bases between them. The germline gives CDR1 LNHDA, CDR2 SQIVND (reference sequence). This CDR3 comprises 14 residues.

The chain carries TRBV19 and TRBJ1-3; D not certain. V lost 7 bases, J lost 5 bases, and 15 bases lay in between. The CDR3 length is 14 residues. Germline CDR1 and CDR2: LNHDA and SQIVND (reference sequence). CDR3 amino acids: CASTQLLTRNTIYF. The CDR3 DNA reads as TGTGCCAGTACCCAACTTCTAACTCGAAACACCATATATTTT.

This sequence joins TRBV5-1 and TRBJ2-5; D is perhaps TRBD2 (5 bases). Germline V CDR1 and CDR2: SGHRS, YFSETQ. The CDR3 is made up of 13 amino acids. Trimming left V 4 bases short and J 5 bases short, with 12 bases between. CDR3 region: CASSTSSGETQYF. The CDR3 nucleotides are TGCGCCAGCAGCACATCCTCGGGGGAGACCCAGTACTTC.

The chain links TRBV7-6 to TRBJ1-6, with 8 bases that match TRBD1. The V and J ends lost 1 base and 1 base, in that order; junction bases with no gene match: 3. Germline CDR1 and CDR2: SGHVS and FNYEAQ. The CDR3 has 17 residues. CDR3 DNA sequence: TGTGCCAGCAGCTTAGGACAGGGGACGTCCTATAATTCACCCCTCCACTTT. It codes for CASSLGQGTSYNSPLHF. The full variable domain, completed using reference TRBV7-6 and TRBJ1-6, is GAGVSQSPRYKVTKRGQDVALRCDPISGHVSLYWYRQALGQGPEFLTYFNYEAQQDKSGLPNDRFSAERPEGSISTLTIQRTEQRDSAMYRCASSLGQGTSYNSPLHFGNGTRLTVT.

This chain uses TRBV2 with TRBJ2-2; weak D call: TRBD1 (6 bases). V lost 7 bases to trimming and J lost 6 bases, with 9 bases between them. Germline-derived CDR1 and CDR2 are SNHLY and FYNNEI. This CDR3 has 12 amino acids. The CDR3 region is CASNTGPGELFF. CDR3 DNA sequence: TGTGCCAGCAACACAGGGCCCGGGGAGCTGTTTTTT.

CDR3 sequence: CASSLGQSSPLHF. The CDR3 nucleotides are TGTGCCAGCAGCTTAGGACAGTCCTCACCCCTCCACTTT. The chain couples TRBV5-4 to TRBJ1-6, with TRBD1 as a possible D gene (6 bases). Trimming removed 2 bases from V and 10 bases from J, with 10 bases in between. Germline loops: CDR1 SGHNT, CDR2 YYREEE (reference sequence). The CDR3 totals 13 residues.

The rearrangement uses TRBV28 and TRBJ2-5, with 7 bases aligning to TRBD2. The DNA end favors TRBJ2-7, so the J call may be wrong. The CDR3 is made up of 14 amino acids. Germline V gene data show CDR1 as MDHEN and CDR2 as SYDVKM. The CDR3 DNA reads as TGTGCCAGCAGTTCCCCTTTGGGAGGGGACGAGCAGTACTTC. It encodes CASSSPLGGDEQYF.

This clone was detected only a few times. The CDR3 DNA sequence: TGTGCCAGCAGCCCCTTGACAGGGTACACTGAAGCTTTCTTT. Translating gives CASSPLTGYTEAFF. V and J are TRBV7-7 and TRBJ1-1, with 7 nucleotides matching TRBD1. CDR1 SSHAT and CDR2 FNYEAQ come from the germline V gene (reference sequence). The junction had 6 bases not matched to a gene; V was cut back by 5 bases and J by 3 bases. This CDR3 region has 14 residues.

This chain joins TRBV7-9 and TRBJ1-3, with D possibly matching TRBD1 (5 bases). This CDR3 is built from 14 residues. Germline loops: CDR1 SEHNR, CDR2 FQNEAQ (reference sequence). Trimming cost V 6 bases and J 0 bases, with 9 bases left between them. The CDR3 region is CASRIGGSGNTIYF. As DNA, the CDR3 is TGTGCCAGCAGGATCGGGGGCTCTGGAAACACCATATATTTT.

This rearrangement joins TRBV18 to TRBJ2-1, with D possibly being TRBD2 (6 bases). Per the germline V gene, CDR1 is KGHSH and CDR2 is LQKENI. The CDR3 has 12 amino acids. The V end was cut by 2 bases, the J end by 10 bases, with 9 bases between. The CDR3 reads CASSPGGSEQFF. The CDR3 DNA sequence: TGTGCCAGCTCACCAGGAGGGTCGGAGCAGTTCTTC.

The chain couples TRBV19 to TRBJ1-5, with D possibly being TRBD1 (5 bases). The CDR3 is 16 residues long. Trimming pared 2 bases from V and 1 base from J, leaving 12 bases between. Germline V lookup: CDR1 LNHDA, CDR2 SQIVND (reference sequence). The CDR3 here is CASSILGVGSNQPQHF. CDR3 nucleotide sequence: TGTGCCAGTAGTATATTAGGGGTTGGGAGCAATCAGCCCCAGCATTTT.

This sequence joins TRBV9 and TRBJ1-1; D gene ambiguous. V lost 0 bases to trimming and J lost 11 bases, with 14 bases between them. Germline V CDR1 and CDR2: SGDLS, YYNGEE. The CDR3 has 13 amino acids. CDR3 in amino acids: CASSVGTRQAAFF. The CDR3 DNA is TGTGCCAGCAGCGTAGGCACCCGCCAGGCTGCTTTCTTT.

The V gene is TRBV28, the J gene TRBJ1-2, with 9 bases matching TRBD1. V was pared by 5 bases and J by 0 bases, with 13 bases of the junction left unmatched. Germline assignment: CDR1 MDHEN and CDR2 SYDVKM. The CDR3 has 18 amino acids. CDR3 protein: CASSPTGTGLEANYGYTF. The CDR3 region has the DNA TGTGCCAGCAGTCCAACCGGGACAGGGTTGGAAGCTAACTATGGCTACACCTTC.

The rearrangement links TRBV5-1 to TRBJ1-6; tentative D call: TRBD1 (5 bases). V gave up 4 bases and J gave up 5 bases, with 16 bases separating them. Per germline, CDR1 SGHRS and CDR2 YFSETQ. The length of the CDR3 is 16 residues. Written as DNA, the CDR3 is TGCGCCAGCAGCAGGAGGGGCGGGAGAGATAATTCACCCCTCCACTTT. Translation: CASSRRGGRDNSPLHF.

This rearrangement joins TRBV30 to TRBJ2-1, with unresolved D. V gave up 1 base and J gave up 7 bases, with 5 bases separating them. In germline, CDR1 is GTSNPN, CDR2 SVGIG (reference sequence). The CDR3 loop spans 11 amino acids. The CDR3 region has the DNA TGTGCCTGGAGTGCCCCAAATGAGCAGTTCTTC. It translates to CAWSAPNEQFF. Based on the CDR3 plus reference TRBV30 and TRBJ2-1, the full variable domain is SQTIHQWPATLVQPVGSPLSLECTVEGTSNPNLYWYRQAAGRGLQLLFYSVGIGQISSEVPQNLSASRPQDRQFILSSKKLLLSDSGFYLCAWSAPNEQFFGPGTRLTVL.